The clone carrying this T cell receptor (beta chain) was counted only a few times. The antigen is not known. MiXCR was run by TCRdb on the RT-PCR reads, yielding one entry per CDR3 protein. Of around 760,000 distinct CDR3 sequences detected, roughly 13% appear once; the ten largest clones hold approximately 7%. These data originate in a study of response to subunit inactivated influenza vaccine. Whole-study findings and limits: That few new T cells are recruited by each seasonal influenza vaccination was the authors' suggestion.

The trim removed 5 bases at V and 2 bases at J, leaving 6 bases unmatched. The CDR3 is made up of 14 amino acids. CDR1 is LGHNA and CDR2 is YSLEER in the germline V gene. The receptor was derived from a man aged 50 or older who received an inactivated influenza vaccine. The chain combines TRBV4-3 with TRBJ2-7; 7 bases match TRBD2. The sample here was PBMCs from blood, taken approximately 15 days before vaccination. The CDR3 spells CASSWSSGTYEQYF. The CDR3 nucleotides read TGCGCCAGCAGCTGGTCTAGCGGAACCTACGAGCAGTACTTC.